These 19 T cell receptor beta chains originate from one sample sequenced in a study of PD-1 blockade in classical Hodgkin lymphoma (dated by TCRdb to 2018 to 2020). Library creation used the immunoSEQ multiplex PCR assay. TCRdb provides this immuneACCESS table in a form limited to in-frame rearrangements. Some clones are lacking; in checked studies, under half of them reflect an unresolved V gene, and why the rest are absent is not known. This sample has tens of thousands of clones in its table, and around 89% of those were observed once. Jointly, the top ten make up over 5% of the sample. Taken with the paper, the label for time point translates to: cycle 2 day 1 (C2D1) of nivolumab. Every trial patient had relapsed after autologous stem cell transplantation, and cohorts A, B and C differed in prior brentuximab vedotin exposure. Sequencing used peripheral blood mononuclear cells (PBMCs), obtained before the second cycle of nivolumab. These receptors were obtained from a human donor with classical Hodgkin lymphoma.

This clone showed up just once. The chain is built from TRBV6-5 and TRBJ1-1, with D tentatively TRBD1 (6 bases). V lost 5 bases and J 7 bases, leaving 20 bases between the germline ends. CDR1 is MNHEY, CDR2 SVGAGI, per germline. The CDR3 sequence is 15 residues long. CDR3 nucleotides: TGTGCCAGCAGTACTACTACAGGGAGGGGAATTGAAGCTTTCTTT. It encodes CASSTTTGRGIEAFF.

The genes are TRBV5-1 and TRBJ2-1, with 10 nucleotides matching TRBD2. V was pared by 7 bases and J by 4 bases, with 5 bases of the junction left unmatched. Germline CDR1 is SGHRS and CDR2 is YFSETQ. This CDR3 is 14 amino acids long. The CDR3 sequence: CASRVAGGYNEQFF. CDR3 bases: TGCGCCAGCCGCGTAGCGGGGGGTTACAATGAGCAGTTCTTC.

The chain uses TRBV5-1 and TRBJ2-4, with D hard to call. Germline V lookup: CDR1 SGHRS, CDR2 YFSETQ. The CDR3 covers 14 residues. Trimming shortened V by 0 bases and J by 8 bases, and 12 bases separated the two germline ends. The CDR3 loop reads CASSLGYGSDIQYF. The CDR3 DNA sequence: TGCGCCAGCAGCTTGGGGTATGGGTCGGACATTCAGTACTTC.

The chain is built from TRBV29-1 and TRBJ1-1; D ambiguous. The CDR3 loop spans 12 amino acids. Trimming pared 2 bases from V and 4 bases from J, leaving 8 bases between. CDR1 is SQVTM and CDR2 is ANQGSEA in the germline V gene. The chain's CDR3 is CSVEPEGTEAFF. Written as DNA, the CDR3 is TGCAGCGTTGAACCTGAGGGCACTGAAGCTTTCTTT. Using reference TRBV29-1 and TRBJ1-1 for the parts outside the CDR3, the full variable domain is SAVISQKPSRDICQRGTSLTIQCQVDSQVTMMFWYRQQPGQSLTLIATANQGSEATYESGFVIDKFPISRPNLTFSTLTVSNMSPEDSSIYLCSVEPEGTEAFFGQGTRLTVV.

V gene TRBV19 combines with J gene TRBJ2-2; D unresolved. Between the trimmed V and J ends, which lost 7 bases and 6 bases, there was a span of 21 bases. Germline loops: CDR1 LNHDA, CDR2 SQIVND (reference sequence). The CDR3 contains 16 residues. The CDR3 reads CASNPSSLGSSGELFF. CDR3 sequence (DNA): TGTGCCAGTAATCCCTCTTCGCTCGGGTCCTCCGGGGAGCTGTTTTTT.

The gene calls are TRBV5-1 and TRBJ2-1; D might be TRBD2 (5 bases). Trimming removed 0 bases at V and 10 bases at J, with 14 bases between. CDR3 length: 14 amino acids. Per the germline V gene, CDR1 is SGHRS and CDR2 is YFSETQ. The CDR3 is CASSLGMDSAEQFF. In DNA form, the CDR3 reads TGCGCCAGCAGCTTGGGGATGGACTCCGCGGAGCAGTTCTTC.

This clone appeared once. Other nucleotide sequences in the sample specify the same CDR3. The V and J genes are TRBV5-1 and TRBJ1-5; D call uncertain. Germline values: CDR1 SGHRS, CDR2 YFSETQ. V shed 0 bases and J shed 1 base, with 8 bases lying between them. The CDR3 is 15 amino acids. CDR3 region: CASSLGDTSNQPQHF. CDR3 nucleotide sequence: TGCGCCAGCAGCTTGGGAGACACGAGCAATCAGCCCCAGCATTTT.

The rearrangement uses TRBV5-1 and TRBJ1-1; D unresolved. There are 15 residues in the CDR3. With 1 base removed from V and 4 bases from J, the gap between germline ends came to 14 bases. The germline gives CDR1 SGHRS, CDR2 YFSETQ. The CDR3 DNA reads TGCGCCAGCAGCTTGTTTCCGGACGCGTTCACTGAAGCTTTCTTT. Amino acids: CASSLFPDAFTEAFF.

The chain uses TRBV7-3 and TRBJ2-1; TRBD2 agrees at 8 bases. The CDR3 extends over 15 amino acids. Germline CDR1 reads SGHTA; CDR2 reads FQGTGA. J was trimmed by 5 bases and V by 6 bases; bases with no gene match: 9. The CDR3 DNA reads as TGTGCCAGCAGAGAACGGGGGGGATCTCACAATGAGCAGTTCTTC. Its translation is CASRERGGSHNEQFF.

This chain connects TRBV5-1 to TRBJ2-3; D is uncertain. V lost 1 base and J lost 2, with 8 bases in between. This CDR3 has 14 amino acids. In germline, CDR1 is SGHRS, CDR2 YFSETQ. CDR3 coding DNA: TGCGCCAGCAGCTTGAGGGTCGACACAGATACGCAGTATTTT. Translated, it gives CASSLRVDTDTQYF.

The gene calls are TRBV6-6 and TRBJ1-5; TRBD1 aligns across 9 bases. CDR3 length: 16 residues. With V trimmed by 0 bases and J by 6 bases, 6 bases remained unmatched. From germline, CDR1 is MNHNY and CDR2 SVGAGI (reference sequence). The CDR3 spells CASSYSGTGLGQPQHF. The CDR3 DNA is TGTGCCAGCAGTTACTCAGGGACAGGGCTCGGTCAGCCCCAGCATTTT.

This clone was detected once. The rearrangement joins TRBV28 to TRBJ1-2, with D maybe TRBD1 (6 bases). V was cut by 6 bases and J by 5 bases, with 16 bases left in between. Germline V gives CDR1 MDHEN, CDR2 SYDVKM. The CDR3 runs to 14 residues. The CDR3 spells CASRVPGQLYGYTF. The CDR3 DNA follows: TGTGCCAGCAGGGTCCCAGGACAGCTGTATGGCTACACCTTC.

The rearrangement links TRBV9 to TRBJ2-6, with a weak D call TRBD2 (5 bases). Germline lookup yields CDR1 SGDLS and CDR2 YYNGEE. The CDR3 spans 18 residues. Trimming stripped 3 bases from V and 3 bases from J, with 19 bases between. CDR3 in amino acids: CASSADPPRAGGANVLTF. The CDR3, as DNA: TGTGCCAGCAGCGCAGACCCCCCAAGGGCGGGTGGGGCCAACGTCCTGACTTTC.

The V call is TRBV6-5, the J call TRBJ2-7; 9 bases match TRBD1. Germline-derived CDR1 and CDR2 are MNHEY and SVGAGI. The CDR3 spans 15 residues. With 5 bases clipped from V and 4 bases from J, the junction kept 9 bases outside the gene matches. The CDR3 loop reads CASSVLQGARYEQYF. Written as DNA, the CDR3 is TGTGCCAGCAGTGTATTACAGGGGGCTCGATACGAGCAGTACTTC.

The CDR3 region is CASSPGQGGTGELFF. Here the CDR3 DNA reads TGTGCCAGCAGCCCCGGACAGGGAGGGACCGGGGAGCTGTTTTTT. J is TRBJ2-2 and V is TRBV6-5; D possibly corresponds to TRBD1 (8 bases). The CDR3 has 15 residues. Trimming stripped 6 bases from V and 5 bases from J, with 16 bases between. From germline, CDR1 is MNHEY and CDR2 SVGAGI.

The rearrangement links TRBV7-9 to TRBJ2-7, with TRBD1 matching over 9 bases. Per germline, CDR1 SEHNR and CDR2 FQNEAQ (reference sequence). The CDR3 has 15 amino acids. V gave up 5 bases and J gave up 6 bases; unmatched junction bases: 11. The CDR3 coding sequence is TGTGCCAGCAGCCGCACCGGGACAGGGTTTAGCGAGCAGTACTTC. Translation gives CASSRTGTGFSEQYF.

The rearrangement uses TRBV13 and TRBJ2-5, with 10 bases identical to TRBD2. Trimming took 5 bases from V and 4 from J; bases not matched to a gene: 10. CDR1 and CDR2 from the germline V gene are PRHDT and FYEKMQ (reference sequence). This CDR3 has 16 amino acids. The DNA of the CDR3 is TGTGCCAGCAGCCGACCCGGGGGACTAGCGAGAGAGACCCAGTACTTC. Protein: CASSRPGGLARETQYF. The entire variable domain, with the rest obtained from reference TRBV13 and TRBJ2-5, is as follows: AAGVIQSPRHLIKEKRETATLKCYPIPRHDTVYWYQQGPGQDPQFLISFYEKMQSDKGSIPDRFSAQQFSDYHSELNMSSLELGDSALYFCASSRPGGLARETQYFGPGTRLLVL.

The J gene is TRBJ1-5, the V gene TRBV27, with 8 nucleotides matching TRBD1. V gave up 6 bases and J gave up 5 bases; unmatched junction bases: 9. Looked up from germline, CDR1 is MNHEY and CDR2 is SMNVEV (reference sequence). The CDR3 extends over 15 amino acids. CDR3: CASRDQGAVDQPQHF. The DNA of the CDR3 is TGTGCCAGCAGGGATCAGGGGGCGGTGGATCAGCCCCAGCATTTT.

This rearrangement joins TRBV7-3 to TRBJ2-1, with D maybe TRBD2 (5 bases). The V gene's germline CDR1 is SGHTA and CDR2 FQGTGA. The CDR3 is 15 residues long. Trimming took off 5 bases at V and 5 bases at J, with 16 bases between the two ends. Here the CDR3 DNA reads TGTGCCAGCAGCCCAGCACTAGGGCGGGACAATGAGCAGTTCTTC. Amino acid sequence: CASSPALGRDNEQFF.